The 6 T cell receptor beta chains reported below all come from one sample, sequenced in a study of radiotherapy plus CTLA-4 blockade in lung cancer. Data came from immunoSEQ multiplex PCR; TCRdb stores just in-frame clones and leaves some out. The table has 13,000 to 15,000 clones, 72% seen once; the top ten hold roughly 50%. The sample was peripheral blood, taken from a patient treated with radiotherapy plus ipilimumab. These receptors were collected from a human donor with non-small cell lung cancer whose response to radiotherapy plus ipilimumab could not be evaluated.

This chain joins TRBV2 and TRBJ2-7; 7 nucleotides align to TRBD1. This CDR3 comprises 13 residues. Germline loops: CDR1 SNHLY, CDR2 FYNNEI. J lost 6 bases, V lost 5 bases, and 7 bases had no gene match. This CDR3 is CASSTGVVGEQYF. CDR3 DNA: TGTGCCAGCAGTACAGGGGTAGTAGGCGAGCAGTACTTC.

Within the sample, this clone is medium-sized. V and J are TRBV27 and TRBJ2-7; 8 bases match TRBD1. The V gene's germline CDR1 is MNHEY and CDR2 SMNVEV (reference sequence). CDR3 length: 14 amino acids. J lost 3 bases, V lost 5 bases, and 6 bases had no gene match. As DNA, the CDR3 is TGTGCCAGCAGTGTTAGGACAGGGCACTACGAGCAGTACGTC. Translated: CASSVRTGHYEQYV.

The chain is built from TRBV27 and TRBJ1-6; 7 positions match TRBD1. Looked up from germline, CDR1 is MNHEY and CDR2 is SMNVEV (reference sequence). The CDR3 totals 13 residues. Trimming at V came to 6 bases and at J to 5 bases, leaving 1 base not matched to a gene. The CDR3 nucleotides are TGTGCCAGCAGAGGACAGGATAATTCACCCCTCCACTTT. It codes for CASRGQDNSPLHF.

The chain employs TRBV4-1 and TRBJ2-7, with a weak D call TRBD1 (5 bases). CDR3 size: 13 residues. V was pared by 3 bases and J by 2 bases, with 8 bases between. Germline assignment: CDR1 MGHRA and CDR2 YSYEKL. The CDR3 region is CASSQGRTYEQYV. CDR3 DNA sequence: TGCGCCAGCAGCCAGGGGCGGACCTACGAGCAGTACGTC.

The chain combines TRBV5-4 with TRBJ2-3; D is unresolved. Germline V lookup: CDR1 SGHNT, CDR2 YYREEE (reference sequence). This CDR3 is built from 15 residues. The V end lost 1 base, the J end lost 0 bases, and 9 bases lay between the germline ends. The CDR3 DNA follows: TGTGCCAGCAGCTTGAGTCGTACTAGCACAGATACGCAGTATTTT. This encodes CASSLSRTSTDTQYF.

This clone is medium-sized by share. The rearrangement uses TRBV7-2 and TRBJ1-5; 8 bases are shared with TRBD1. With 5 bases clipped from V and 6 bases from J, the junction kept 6 bases outside the gene matches. Germline values: CDR1 SGHTA, CDR2 FQGNSA. The CDR3 has 14 residues. CDR3 nucleotide sequence: TGTGCCAGCAGCCGGACAGGGAGGGTTCAGCCCCAGCATTTT. This sequence encodes CASSRTGRVQPQHF.